The 21 T cell receptor beta chains given below trace back to one sample, sequenced in a study of long-term antiretroviral therapy in people with HIV. The assay, immunoSEQ v3.0, was run at survey level. TCRdb keeps only in-frame clones here, not all; method: immunoSEQ multiplex PCR. The data hold about 13,000 clones, with 75% to 85% observed a single time. The material was unsorted PBMCs, obtained 3.2 years before starting antiretroviral therapy. These receptors all stem from a man between 40 and 49 years old with HIV.

This sequence joins TRBV27 and TRBJ1-2; no clear D gene. CDR3 size: 15 residues. In germline, CDR1 is MNHEY, CDR2 SMNVEV (reference sequence). V gave up 0 bases and J gave up 7 bases, with 15 bases separating them. The DNA for the CDR3 is TGTGCCAGCAGTTTATCCCAGGATTCCCCGGCTGGCTACACCTTC. Residues: CASSLSQDSPAGYTF.

Details on this clone: A read error may account for a junction end that differs from germline. This chain connects TRBV2 to TRBJ1-5; TRBD1 is a possible D gene (5 bases). The CDR3 runs to 15 residues. Germline assignment: CDR1 SNHLY and CDR2 FYNNEI. The CDR3 here is CASSEGGGSDQPQHF. CDR3 DNA: TGTGCCAGCAGTGAAGGGGGGGGTAGCGATCAGCCCCAGCATTTT.

The chain couples TRBV2 to TRBJ1-2; D gene ambiguous. The CDR3 covers 11 residues. The germline gives CDR1 SNHLY, CDR2 FYNNEI. V lost 9 bases to trimming and J lost 7 bases, with 12 bases between them. The CDR3 protein is CASEQGGGYTF. CDR3 sequence (DNA): TGTGCCAGTGAACAAGGAGGTGGCTACACCTTC.

The chain has TRBV5-1 and TRBJ1-4; D unclear. The CDR3 sequence is 15 residues long. Germline values: CDR1 SGHRS, CDR2 YFSETQ. V was shortened by 5 bases and J by 8 bases, with 19 bases between the two germline ends. In DNA form, the CDR3 reads TGCGCCAGCAGACTGACCCCCCTGGGAGGGGAAAAACTGTTTTTT. It is translated as CASRLTPLGGEKLFF.

This chain joins TRBV10-3 and TRBJ1-1; TRBD1 matches 7 bases. Trimming cost V 3 bases and J 5 bases; bases outside gene matches: 21. The CDR3 spans 19 residues. Germline CDR1 is ENHRY and CDR2 is SYGVKD. The DNA of the CDR3 is TGTGCCATCAGTGAACTATCCTATCGGACAGGAGGGGGGCGGACTGAAGCTTTCTTT. Protein product: CAISELSYRTGGGRTEAFF.

V gene TRBV5-6 combines with J gene TRBJ2-7; D may be TRBD1 (6 bases). V was cut by 2 bases and J by 6 bases, with 21 bases left in between. This CDR3 has 16 residues. Germline V gene sequence: CDR1 SGHDT, CDR2 YYEEEE. The CDR3 is CASSFRGPTRWGEQYF. In nucleotides, the CDR3 is TGTGCCAGCAGCTTCAGGGGACCTACTCGTTGGGGCGAGCAGTACTTC.

The J gene is TRBJ2-5, the V gene TRBV19, with D perhaps being TRBD1 or TRBD2 (6 bases each). The CDR3 is 15 residues long. The V end lost 3 bases, the J end lost 4 bases, and 15 bases lay between the germline ends. The germline gives CDR1 LNHDA, CDR2 SQIVND (reference sequence). The CDR3 DNA is TGTGCCAGTAGTATGGGTCAGGGGAGGACAGAGACCCAGTACTTC. Its protein product is CASSMGQGRTETQYF.

V gene TRBV27 combines with J gene TRBJ1-5; D remains ambiguous. The CDR3 has 12 amino acids. V shed 8 bases and J shed 4 bases, with 9 bases lying between them. Germline V CDR1 and CDR2: MNHEY, SMNVEV (reference sequence). CDR3 in amino acids: CASGVDNQPQHF. CDR3 DNA: TGTGCCAGCGGCGTAGATAATCAGCCCCAGCATTTT.

The J gene is TRBJ1-2, the V gene TRBV6-1; 9 bases line up with TRBD1. CDR1 is MNHNS and CDR2 is SASEGT in the germline V gene. The CDR3 extends over 14 amino acids. With V trimmed by 4 bases and J by 4 bases, 4 bases remained unmatched. CDR3 loop: CASSGDRAGYGYTF. The CDR3 nucleotides read TGTGCCAGCAGTGGGGACAGGGCAGGCTATGGCTACACCTTC.

The genes are TRBV29-1 and TRBJ2-1; D possibly corresponds to TRBD2 (7 bases). The CDR3 is 14 amino acids. Germline CDR1 SQVTM, CDR2 ANQGSEA. V was pared by 7 bases and J by 1 base, with 14 bases between. In DNA form, the CDR3 reads TGCAGCGCCGAGGGGGGGTTTTCCTACAATGAGCAGTTCTTC. It is translated as CSAEGGFSYNEQFF.

This clone was observed a handful of times. The V and J genes are TRBV19 and TRBJ2-2; D gene uncertain. The CDR3 totals 15 residues. CDR1 and CDR2 (germline): LNHDA, SQIVND (reference sequence). Trimming left V 5 bases short and J 4 bases short, with 14 bases between. DNA of the CDR3: TGTGCCAGTAGTTCTCGGCCCGGTCTCACCGGGGAGCTGTTTTTT. It codes for CASSSRPGLTGELFF.

The gene calls are TRBV7-2 and TRBJ2-4; 8 nucleotides align to TRBD2. V was pared by 1 base and J by 3 bases, with 11 bases of the junction left unmatched. CDR1 SGHTA and CDR2 FQGNSA come from the germline V gene. CDR3 length: 18 amino acids. In nucleotides, the CDR3 is TGTGCCAGCAGCTTAGGGTTAATCTTACGGGGGGGCAAAAACATTCAGTACTTC. Amino acids: CASSLGLILRGGKNIQYF.

The rearrangement uses TRBV29-1 and TRBJ2-7; 13 bases map to TRBD2. This CDR3 region has 14 residues. Germline V lookup: CDR1 SQVTM, CDR2 ANQGSEA. J was trimmed by 1 base and V by 5 bases; bases with no gene match: 2. CDR3 nucleotide sequence: TGCAGCGTTAGGGGACTAGCGGGGTCCTACGAGCAGTACTTC. It codes for CSVRGLAGSYEQYF.

This clone was found once. The chain couples TRBV30 to TRBJ1-2, with TRBD1 matching 8 bases. The germline CDR1 and CDR2 sequences are GTSNPN and SVGIG (reference sequence). The CDR3 length is 17 residues. V lost 0 bases, J lost 3 bases, and 12 bases stayed unmatched. The DNA for the CDR3 is TGTGCCTGGAGTGTGAAGTTTGGGACAGGAAAGGACTATGGCTACACCTTC. It is translated as CAWSVKFGTGKDYGYTF.

V is TRBV27 and J is TRBJ1-1; D might be TRBD1 (5 bases). The V and J ends lost 1 base and 1 base respectively, with 13 bases between them. This CDR3 contains 16 residues. Germline CDR1 reads MNHEY; CDR2 reads SMNVEV (reference sequence). The DNA of the CDR3 is TGTGCCAGCAGTTTATATATCGGGGCGGGGAACACTGAAGCTTTCTTT. Protein product: CASSLYIGAGNTEAFF.

The chain employs TRBV18 and TRBJ1-3; no clear D gene. V lost 6 bases to trimming and J lost 0 bases, with 12 bases between them. This CDR3 is built from 15 residues. CDR1 is KGHSH and CDR2 is LQKENI in the germline V gene. The CDR3 sequence: CASSPDTLSGNTIYF. CDR3 nucleotides: TGTGCCAGCTCTCCCGACACACTCTCTGGAAACACCATATATTTT.

The chain joins TRBV30 to TRBJ1-1; D gene unclear. This CDR3 has 12 amino acids. From germline, CDR1 is GTSNPN and CDR2 SVGIG (reference sequence). Between the trimmed V and J ends, which lost 5 bases and 3 bases, there was a span of 10 bases. The CDR3 DNA follows: TGTGCCTGGCGGAGTCTGGACACTGAAGCTTTCTTT. It is translated as CAWRSLDTEAFF.

V gene TRBV11-2 combines with J gene TRBJ2-2; unclear D gene. Trimming removed 5 bases at V and 2 bases at J, with 24 bases between. Germline CDR1 SGHAT, CDR2 FQNNGV. The CDR3 extends over 19 amino acids. The CDR3 coding sequence is TGTGCCAGCAGCCCCCGATCCCCCACCGCTATCATAAACACCGGGGAGCTGTTTTTT. It specifies CASSPRSPTAIINTGELFF.

The chain combines TRBV5-5 with TRBJ1-3; no clear D gene. The CDR3 covers 14 residues. Germline V lookup: CDR1 SGHKS, CDR2 YYEKEE (reference sequence). The germline V and J ends were trimmed by 0 bases and 0 bases, with 4 bases remaining between them. In nucleotides, the CDR3 is TGTGCCAGCAGCTTGGAGTTCTCTGGAAACACCATATATTTT. Translating it yields CASSLEFSGNTIYF.

The gene calls are TRBV7-9 and TRBJ2-1; unclear D gene. This CDR3 has 13 residues. V lost 7 bases and J 4 bases, leaving 11 bases between the germline ends. Germline-derived CDR1 and CDR2 are SEHNR and FQNEAQ (reference sequence). Written as DNA, the CDR3 is TGTGCCAGCACCCTGCCCGGTTACAATGAGCAGTTCTTC. Translating it yields CASTLPGYNEQFF.

V usage is TRBV19 and J usage is TRBJ1-5; D uncertain. Trimming cost V 3 bases and J 3 bases, with 15 bases left between them. Germline lookup yields CDR1 LNHDA and CDR2 SQIVND (reference sequence). The CDR3 is made up of 16 amino acids. The CDR3 bases are TGTGCCAGTAGTATTAACAGCGAAGAGGTCAATCAGCCCCAGCATTTT. Translation gives CASSINSEEVNQPQHF.